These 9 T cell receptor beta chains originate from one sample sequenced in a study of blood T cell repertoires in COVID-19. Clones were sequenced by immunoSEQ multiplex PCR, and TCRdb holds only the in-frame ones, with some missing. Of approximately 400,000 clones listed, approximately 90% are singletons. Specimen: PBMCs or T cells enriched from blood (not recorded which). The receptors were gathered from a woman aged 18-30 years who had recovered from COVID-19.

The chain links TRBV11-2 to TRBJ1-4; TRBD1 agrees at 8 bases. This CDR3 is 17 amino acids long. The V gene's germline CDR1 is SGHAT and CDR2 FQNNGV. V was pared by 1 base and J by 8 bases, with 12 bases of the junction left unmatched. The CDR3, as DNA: TGTGCCAGCAGCTTAGGGGTGTCGGGACAGGCAAAAGAAAAACTGTTTTTT. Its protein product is CASSLGVSGQAKEKLFF.

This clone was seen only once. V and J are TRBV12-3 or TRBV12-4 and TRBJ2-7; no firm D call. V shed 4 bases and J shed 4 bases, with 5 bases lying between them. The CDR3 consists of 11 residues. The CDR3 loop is CASSSRYEQYF. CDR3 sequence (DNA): TGTGCCAGCAGTTCCAGATACGAGCAGTACTTC.

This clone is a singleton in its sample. CDR3 sequence (DNA): TGTGCCAGTAGTATGCGCGGGTACATGAACACTGAAGCTTTCTTT. It specifies CASSMRGYMNTEAFF. The chain combines TRBV19 with TRBJ1-1, with D unclear. V lost 3 bases, J lost 0 bases, and 11 bases lay in between. In germline, CDR1 is LNHDA, CDR2 SQIVND (reference sequence). The length of the CDR3 is 15 residues.

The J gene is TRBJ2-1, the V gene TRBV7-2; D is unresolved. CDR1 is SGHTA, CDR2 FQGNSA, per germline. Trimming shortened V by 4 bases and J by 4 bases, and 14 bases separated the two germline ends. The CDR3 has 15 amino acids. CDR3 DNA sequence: TGTGCCAGCAGCTCCAGTGCAGAGGTTTACAATGAGCAGTTCTTC. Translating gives CASSSSAEVYNEQFF.

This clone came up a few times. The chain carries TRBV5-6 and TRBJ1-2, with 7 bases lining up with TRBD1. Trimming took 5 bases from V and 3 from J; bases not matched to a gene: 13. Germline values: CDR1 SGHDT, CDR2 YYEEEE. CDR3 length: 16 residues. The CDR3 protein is CASRYGTEPGHYGYTF. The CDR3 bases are TGTGCCAGCAGATACGGGACAGAGCCAGGCCACTATGGCTACACCTTC. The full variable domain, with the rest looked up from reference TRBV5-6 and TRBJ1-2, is DAGVTQSPTHLIKTRGQQVTLRCSPKSGHDTVSWYQQALGQGPQFIFQYYEEEERQRGNFPDRFSGHQFPNYSSELNVNALLLGDSALYLCASRYGTEPGHYGYTFGSGTRLTVV.

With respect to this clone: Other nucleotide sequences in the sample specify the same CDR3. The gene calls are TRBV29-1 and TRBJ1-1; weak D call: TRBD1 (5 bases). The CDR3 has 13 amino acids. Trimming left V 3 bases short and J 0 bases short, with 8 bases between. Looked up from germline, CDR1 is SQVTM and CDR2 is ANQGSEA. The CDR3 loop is CSVEGQLNTEAFF. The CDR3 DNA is TGCAGCGTTGAGGGGCAATTGAACACTGAAGCTTTCTTT.

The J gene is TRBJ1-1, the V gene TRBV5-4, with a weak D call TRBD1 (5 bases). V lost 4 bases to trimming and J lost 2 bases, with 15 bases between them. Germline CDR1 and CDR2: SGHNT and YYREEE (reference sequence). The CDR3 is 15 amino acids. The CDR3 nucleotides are TGTGCCAGCAGCCCGGGGGAGGGAAGAAACACTGAAGCTTTCTTT. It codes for CASSPGEGRNTEAFF.

CDR3 protein: CASSPQGELAGGNTGELFF. The CDR3 region has the DNA TGTGCCAGCAGCCCGCAGGGGGAACTAGCGGGGGGGAACACCGGGGAGCTGTTTTTT. The chain recombines TRBV7-2 with TRBJ2-2; 12 bases align to TRBD2. The trim removed 5 bases at V and 1 base at J, leaving 11 bases unmatched. The CDR3 loop spans 19 amino acids. Germline lookup yields CDR1 SGHTA and CDR2 FQGNSA.

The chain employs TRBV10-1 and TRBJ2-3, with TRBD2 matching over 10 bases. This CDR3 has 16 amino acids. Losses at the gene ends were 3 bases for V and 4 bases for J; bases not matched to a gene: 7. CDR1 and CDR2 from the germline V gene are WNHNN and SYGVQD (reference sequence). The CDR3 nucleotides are TGCGCCAGCAGTGATATGAGCGGGGGGGTGGCAGATACGCAGTATTTT. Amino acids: CASSDMSGGVADTQYF.